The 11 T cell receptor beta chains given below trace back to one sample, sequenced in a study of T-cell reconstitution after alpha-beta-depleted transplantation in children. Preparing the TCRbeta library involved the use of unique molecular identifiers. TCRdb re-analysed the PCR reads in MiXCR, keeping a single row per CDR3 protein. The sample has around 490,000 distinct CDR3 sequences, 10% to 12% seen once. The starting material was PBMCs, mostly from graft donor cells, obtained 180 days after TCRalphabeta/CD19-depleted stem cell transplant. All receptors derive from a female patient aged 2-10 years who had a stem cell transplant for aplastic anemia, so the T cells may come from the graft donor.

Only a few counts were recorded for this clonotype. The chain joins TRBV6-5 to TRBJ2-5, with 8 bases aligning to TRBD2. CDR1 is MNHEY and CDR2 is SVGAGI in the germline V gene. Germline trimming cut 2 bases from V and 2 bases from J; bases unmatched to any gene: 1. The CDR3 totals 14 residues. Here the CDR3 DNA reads TGTGCCAGCAGTTACCCGGGAGGGCAAGAGACCCAGTACTTC. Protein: CASSYPGGQETQYF.

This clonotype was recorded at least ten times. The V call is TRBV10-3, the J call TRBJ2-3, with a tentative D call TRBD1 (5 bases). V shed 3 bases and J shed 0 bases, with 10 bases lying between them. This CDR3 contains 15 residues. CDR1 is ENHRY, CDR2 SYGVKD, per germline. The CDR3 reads CAISDQGTSTDTQYF. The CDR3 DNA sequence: TGTGCCATCAGTGACCAGGGAACTAGCACAGATACGCAGTATTTT.

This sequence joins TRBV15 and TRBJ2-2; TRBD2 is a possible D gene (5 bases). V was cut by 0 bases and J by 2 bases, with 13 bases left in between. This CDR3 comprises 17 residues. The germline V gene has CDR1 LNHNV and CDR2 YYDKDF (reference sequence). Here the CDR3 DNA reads TGTGCCACCAGCAGAGATTGGCTAGCAGGCAACACCGGGGAGCTGTTTTTT. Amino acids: CATSRDWLAGNTGELFF.

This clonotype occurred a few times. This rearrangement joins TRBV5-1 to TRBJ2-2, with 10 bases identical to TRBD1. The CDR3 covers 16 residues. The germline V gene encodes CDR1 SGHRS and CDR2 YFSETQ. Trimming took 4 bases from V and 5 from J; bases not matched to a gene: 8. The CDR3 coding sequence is TGCGCCAGCAGCCCTCGGACAGGGGGAGGAACCGGGGAGCTGTTTTTT. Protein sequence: CASSPRTGGGTGELFF.

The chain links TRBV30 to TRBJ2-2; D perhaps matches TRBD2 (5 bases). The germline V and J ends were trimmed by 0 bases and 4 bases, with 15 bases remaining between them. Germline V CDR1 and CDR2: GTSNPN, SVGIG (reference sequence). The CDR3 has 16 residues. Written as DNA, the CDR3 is TGTGCCTGGAGTGTGGAGGACCCCAGGATCACCGGGGAGCTGTTTTTT. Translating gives CAWSVEDPRITGELFF.

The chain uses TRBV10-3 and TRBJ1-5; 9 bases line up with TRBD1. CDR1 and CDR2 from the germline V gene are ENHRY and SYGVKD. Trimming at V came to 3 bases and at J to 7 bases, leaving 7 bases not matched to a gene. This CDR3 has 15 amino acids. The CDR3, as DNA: TGTGCCATCAGTGAATGGGGGACAGGGAAACAGCCCCAGCATTTT. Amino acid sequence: CAISEWGTGKQPQHF.

The CDR3 protein is CASSPSRYNEQFF. The DNA of the CDR3 is TGTGCCAGCAGTCCCAGCAGATACAATGAGCAGTTCTTC. J is TRBJ2-1 and V is TRBV28; D is unresolved. Between the trimmed V and J ends, which lost 5 bases and 4 bases, there was a span of 9 bases. This CDR3 contains 13 residues. From germline, CDR1 is MDHEN and CDR2 SYDVKM.

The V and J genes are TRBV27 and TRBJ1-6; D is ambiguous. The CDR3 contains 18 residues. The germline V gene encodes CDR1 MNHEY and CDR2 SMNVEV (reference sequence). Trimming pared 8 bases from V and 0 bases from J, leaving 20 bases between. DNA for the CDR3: TGTGCCAGCGCGCCGTCGGGGTTCTCCAGCTCCTATAATTCACCCCTCCACTTT. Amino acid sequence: CASAPSGFSSSYNSPLHF.

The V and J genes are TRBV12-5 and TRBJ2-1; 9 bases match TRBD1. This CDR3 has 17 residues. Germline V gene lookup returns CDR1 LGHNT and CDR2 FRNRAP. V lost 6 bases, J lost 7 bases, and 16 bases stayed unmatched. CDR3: CASGGRGDRALGNEQFF. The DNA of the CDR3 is TGTGCTAGTGGCGGACGTGGGGACAGGGCCCTCGGGAATGAGCAGTTCTTC.

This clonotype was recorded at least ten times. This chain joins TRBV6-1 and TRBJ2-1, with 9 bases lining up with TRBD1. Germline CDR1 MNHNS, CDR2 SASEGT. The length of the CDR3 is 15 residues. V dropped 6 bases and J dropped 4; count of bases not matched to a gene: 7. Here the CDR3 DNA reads TGTGCCAGCAGCGATACCGGGACAGGGTACAATGAGCAGTTCTTC. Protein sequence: CASSDTGTGYNEQFF.

The chain's CDR3 is CASSSRFGTEAFF. The CDR3 DNA is TGTGCCAGCAGCTCACGGTTTGGCACTGAAGCTTTCTTT. This chain joins TRBV7-9 and TRBJ1-1; no clear D. Germline CDR1 SEHNR, CDR2 FQNEAQ (reference sequence). Trimming shortened V by 4 bases and J by 4 bases, and 10 bases separated the two germline ends. CDR3 length: 13 residues. The full variable domain, completed using reference TRBV7-9 and TRBJ1-1, is DTGVSQNPRHKITKRGQNVTFRCDPISEHNRLYWYRQTLGQGPEFLTYFQNEAQLEKSRLLSDRFSAERPKGSFSTLEIQRTEQGDSAMYLCASSSRFGTEAFFGQGTRLTVV.